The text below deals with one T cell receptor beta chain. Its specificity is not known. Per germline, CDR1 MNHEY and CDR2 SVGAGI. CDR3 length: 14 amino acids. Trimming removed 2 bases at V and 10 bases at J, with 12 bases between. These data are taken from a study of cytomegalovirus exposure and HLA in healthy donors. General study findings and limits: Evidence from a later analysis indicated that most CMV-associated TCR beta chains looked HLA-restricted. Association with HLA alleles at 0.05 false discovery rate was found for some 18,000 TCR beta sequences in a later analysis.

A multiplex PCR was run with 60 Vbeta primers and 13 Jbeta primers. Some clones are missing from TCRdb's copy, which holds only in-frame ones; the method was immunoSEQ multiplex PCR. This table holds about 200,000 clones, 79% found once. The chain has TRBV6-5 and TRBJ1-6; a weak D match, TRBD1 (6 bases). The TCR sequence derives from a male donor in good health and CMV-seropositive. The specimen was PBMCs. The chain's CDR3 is CASSYEIRGSPLHF. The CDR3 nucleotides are TGTGCCAGCAGTTACGAAATTAGGGGGTCACCCCTCCACTTT.